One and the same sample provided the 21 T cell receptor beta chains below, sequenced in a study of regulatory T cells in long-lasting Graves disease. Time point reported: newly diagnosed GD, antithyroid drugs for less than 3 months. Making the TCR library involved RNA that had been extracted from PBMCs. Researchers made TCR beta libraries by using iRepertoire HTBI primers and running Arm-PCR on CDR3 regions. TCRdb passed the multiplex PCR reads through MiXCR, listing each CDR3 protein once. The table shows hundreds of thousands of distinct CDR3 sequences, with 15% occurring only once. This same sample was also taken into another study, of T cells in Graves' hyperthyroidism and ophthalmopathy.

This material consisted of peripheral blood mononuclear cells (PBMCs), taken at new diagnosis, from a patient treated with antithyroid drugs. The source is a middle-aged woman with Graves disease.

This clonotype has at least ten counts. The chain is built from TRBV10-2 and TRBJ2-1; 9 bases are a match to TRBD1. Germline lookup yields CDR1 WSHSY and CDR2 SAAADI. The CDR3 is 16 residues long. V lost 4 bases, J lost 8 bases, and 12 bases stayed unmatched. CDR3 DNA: TGCGCCAGCAGTGGGGGACAGGGAACTAGCGTTCATGAGCAGTTCTTC. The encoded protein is CASSGGQGTSVHEQFF.

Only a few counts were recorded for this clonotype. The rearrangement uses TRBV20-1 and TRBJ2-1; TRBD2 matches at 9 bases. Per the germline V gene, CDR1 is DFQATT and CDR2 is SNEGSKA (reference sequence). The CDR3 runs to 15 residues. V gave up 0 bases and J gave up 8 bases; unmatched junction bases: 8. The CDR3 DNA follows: TGCAGTGCTAGAGAGGCTAGCGGGATGTTAGATGAGCAGTTCTTC. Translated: CSAREASGMLDEQFF.

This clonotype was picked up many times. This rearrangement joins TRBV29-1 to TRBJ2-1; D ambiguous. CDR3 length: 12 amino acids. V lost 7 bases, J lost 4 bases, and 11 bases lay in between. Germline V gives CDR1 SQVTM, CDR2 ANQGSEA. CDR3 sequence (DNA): TGCAGCGCCTCGGACGGGTACAATGAGCAGTTCTTC. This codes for CSASDGYNEQFF.

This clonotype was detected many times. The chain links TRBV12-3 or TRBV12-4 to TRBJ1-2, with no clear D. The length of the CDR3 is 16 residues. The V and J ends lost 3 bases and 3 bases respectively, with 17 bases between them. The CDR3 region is CASSFEVEPTYYGYTF. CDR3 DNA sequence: TGTGCCAGCAGTTTCGAGGTAGAGCCAACCTACTATGGCTACACCTTC.

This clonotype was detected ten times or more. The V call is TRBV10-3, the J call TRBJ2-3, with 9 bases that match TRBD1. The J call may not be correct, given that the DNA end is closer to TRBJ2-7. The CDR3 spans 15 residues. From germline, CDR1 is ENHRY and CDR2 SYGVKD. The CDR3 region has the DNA TGTGCCATCAGTGAGTGGACAGGGGCTGGCTACGAGCAGTACTTC. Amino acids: CAISEWTGAGYEQYF.

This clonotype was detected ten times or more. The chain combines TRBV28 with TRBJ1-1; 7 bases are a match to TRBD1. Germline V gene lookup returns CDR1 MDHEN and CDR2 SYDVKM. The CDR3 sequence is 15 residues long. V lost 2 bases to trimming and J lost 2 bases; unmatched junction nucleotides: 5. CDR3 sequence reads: CASSLKGQRNTEAFF. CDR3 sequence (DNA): TGTGCCAGCAGTTTAAAGGGACAGCGAAACACTGAAGCTTTCTTT.

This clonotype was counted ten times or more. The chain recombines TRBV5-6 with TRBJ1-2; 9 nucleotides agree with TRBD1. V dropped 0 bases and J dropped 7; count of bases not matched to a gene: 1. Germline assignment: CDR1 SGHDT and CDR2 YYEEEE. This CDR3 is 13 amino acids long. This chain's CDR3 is CASSLGTGVGYTF. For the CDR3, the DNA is TGTGCCAGCAGCTTGGGGACAGGGGTTGGCTACACCTTC.

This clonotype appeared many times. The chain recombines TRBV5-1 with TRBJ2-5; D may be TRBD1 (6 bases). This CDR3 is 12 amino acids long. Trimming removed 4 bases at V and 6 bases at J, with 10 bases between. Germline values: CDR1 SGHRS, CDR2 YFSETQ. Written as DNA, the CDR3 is TGCGCCAGCAGCCTGGACAGTCAGACCCAGTACTTC. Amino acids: CASSLDSQTQYF.

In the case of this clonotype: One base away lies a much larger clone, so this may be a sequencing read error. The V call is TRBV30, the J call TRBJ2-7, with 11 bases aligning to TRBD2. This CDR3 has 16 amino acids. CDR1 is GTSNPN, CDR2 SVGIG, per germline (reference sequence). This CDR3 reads CAWSVIAGGSPYERYF. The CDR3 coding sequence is TGTGCCTGGAGTGTAATAGCGGGAGGGTCCCCCTACGAGCGGTACTTC.

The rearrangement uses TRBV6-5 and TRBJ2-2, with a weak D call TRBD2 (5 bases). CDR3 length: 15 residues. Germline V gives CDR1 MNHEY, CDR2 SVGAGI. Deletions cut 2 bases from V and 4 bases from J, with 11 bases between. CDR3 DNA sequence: TGTGCCAGCAGTTACGTAACAGAGGGCACCGGGGAGCTGTTTTTT. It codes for CASSYVTEGTGELFF.

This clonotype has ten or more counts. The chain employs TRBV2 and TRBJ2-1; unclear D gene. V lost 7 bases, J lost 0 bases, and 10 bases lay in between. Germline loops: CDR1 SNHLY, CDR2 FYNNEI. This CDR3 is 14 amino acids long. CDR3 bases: TGTGCCAGCAATGACGGACCCTCCTACAATGAGCAGTTCTTC. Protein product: CASNDGPSYNEQFF.

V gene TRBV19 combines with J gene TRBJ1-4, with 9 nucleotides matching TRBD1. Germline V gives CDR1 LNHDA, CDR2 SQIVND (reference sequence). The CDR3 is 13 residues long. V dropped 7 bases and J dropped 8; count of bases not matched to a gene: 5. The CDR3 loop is CASKGTGTEKLFF. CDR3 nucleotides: TGTGCCAGTAAGGGGACAGGGACGGAAAAACTGTTTTTT.

The CDR3 sequence is CSAGLAGAPGGTQYF. The DNA for the CDR3 is TGCAGTGCCGGACTAGCGGGAGCTCCGGGTGGGACCCAGTACTTC. The rearrangement uses TRBV20-1 and TRBJ2-5; 13 nucleotides match TRBD2. V shed 6 bases and J 7 bases; nucleotides not matched to a gene: 11. The germline V gene encodes CDR1 DFQATT and CDR2 SNEGSKA (reference sequence). This CDR3 is 15 amino acids long.

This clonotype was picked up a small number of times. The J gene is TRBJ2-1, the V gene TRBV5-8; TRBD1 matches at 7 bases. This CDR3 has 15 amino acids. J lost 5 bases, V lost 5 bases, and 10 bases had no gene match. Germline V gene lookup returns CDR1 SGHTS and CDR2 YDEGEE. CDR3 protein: CASRTGQSPNNEQFF. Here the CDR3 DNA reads TGTGCCAGCAGGACGGGACAGTCTCCAAACAATGAGCAGTTCTTC.

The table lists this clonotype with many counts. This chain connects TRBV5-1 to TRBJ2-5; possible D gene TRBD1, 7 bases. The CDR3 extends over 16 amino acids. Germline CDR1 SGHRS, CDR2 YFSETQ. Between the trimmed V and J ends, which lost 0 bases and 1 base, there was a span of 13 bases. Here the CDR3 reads CASSLEPQGGQETQYF. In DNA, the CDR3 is TGCGCCAGCAGCTTGGAGCCCCAGGGGGGCCAAGAGACCCAGTACTTC.

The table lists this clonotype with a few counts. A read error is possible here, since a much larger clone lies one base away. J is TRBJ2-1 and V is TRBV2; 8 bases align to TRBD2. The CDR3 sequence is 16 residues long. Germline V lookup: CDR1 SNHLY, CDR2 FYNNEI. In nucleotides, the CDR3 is TGTGCCAGCAGTGAGGCGGGAGGCAGCTCCTACAATGAGCAGCTCTTC. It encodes CASSEAGGSSYNEQLF.

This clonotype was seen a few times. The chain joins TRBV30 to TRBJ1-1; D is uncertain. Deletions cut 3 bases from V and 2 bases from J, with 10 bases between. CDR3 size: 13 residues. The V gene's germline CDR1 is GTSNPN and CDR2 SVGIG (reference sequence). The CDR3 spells CAWSSTVNTEAFF. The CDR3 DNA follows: TGTGCCTGGAGCTCAACTGTTAACACTGAAGCTTTCTTT.

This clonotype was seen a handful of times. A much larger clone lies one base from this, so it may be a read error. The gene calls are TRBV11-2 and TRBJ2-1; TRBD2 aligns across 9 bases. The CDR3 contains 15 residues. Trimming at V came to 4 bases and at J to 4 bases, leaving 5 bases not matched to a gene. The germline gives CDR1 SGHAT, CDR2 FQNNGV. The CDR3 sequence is CASSSSGNAYNEQFF. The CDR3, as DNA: TGTGCCAGCAGCTCTAGCGGGAACGCTTACAATGAGCAGTTCTTC.

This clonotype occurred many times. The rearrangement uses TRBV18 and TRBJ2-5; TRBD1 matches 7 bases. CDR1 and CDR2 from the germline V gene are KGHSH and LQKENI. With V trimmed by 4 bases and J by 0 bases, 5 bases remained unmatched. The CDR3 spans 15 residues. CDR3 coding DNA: TGTGCCAGCTCACTCGGGACAGCGGACCAAGAGACCCAGTACTTC. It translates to CASSLGTADQETQYF.

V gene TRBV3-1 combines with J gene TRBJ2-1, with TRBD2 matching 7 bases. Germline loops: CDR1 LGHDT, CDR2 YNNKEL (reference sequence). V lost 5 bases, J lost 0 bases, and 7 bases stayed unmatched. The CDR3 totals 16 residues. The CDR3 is CASSSGLAGSYNEQFF. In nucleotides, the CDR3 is TGTGCCAGCAGCTCCGGGTTAGCGGGCTCCTACAATGAGCAGTTCTTC.

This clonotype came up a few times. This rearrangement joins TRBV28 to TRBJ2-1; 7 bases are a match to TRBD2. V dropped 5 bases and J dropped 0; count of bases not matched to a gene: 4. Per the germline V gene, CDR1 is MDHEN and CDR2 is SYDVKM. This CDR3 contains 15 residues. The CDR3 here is CASSDLAGSYNEQFF. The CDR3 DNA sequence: TGTGCCAGCAGTGACTTAGCGGGCTCCTACAATGAGCAGTTCTTC.